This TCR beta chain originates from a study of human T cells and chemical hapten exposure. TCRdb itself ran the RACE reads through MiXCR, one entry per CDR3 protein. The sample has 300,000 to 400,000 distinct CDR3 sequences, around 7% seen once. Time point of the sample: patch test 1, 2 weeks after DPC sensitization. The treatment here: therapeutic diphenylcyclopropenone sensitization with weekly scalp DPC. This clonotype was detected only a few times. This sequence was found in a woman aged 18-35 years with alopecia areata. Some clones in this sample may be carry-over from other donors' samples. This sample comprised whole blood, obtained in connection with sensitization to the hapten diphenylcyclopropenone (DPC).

CDR3 residues: CASFYGGVPSFSQYF. The CDR3 DNA is TGTGCCAGCTTCTACGGGGGGGTCCCCTCATTTTCGCAGTATTTT. This rearrangement joins TRBV7-9 to TRBJ2-3, with 8 bases that match TRBD2. With V trimmed by 8 bases and J by 10 bases, 17 bases remained unmatched. The CDR3 runs to 15 residues. Germline loops: CDR1 SEHNR, CDR2 FQNEAQ (reference sequence).